This T cell receptor (beta chain) was identified in a study of neurological immune-mediated disorders (dated by TCRdb to between 2018 and 2021). With regard to the full study: Among the roughly 35 multiple sclerosis patients, relapsing-remitting MS accounted for some 30 and secondary progressive MS accounted for 3. The cohort was made up of approximately 65 subjects, consisting of some 14 HAM/TSP patients, around 35 multiple sclerosis patients and 20 healthy controls. Longitudinal samples, technical triplicates and paired sorted CD4+ and CD8+ T-cell subsets, alongside PBMC samples, were included among the approximately 99 TCR-beta libraries. Peripheral blood TCR-beta repertoires from patients with HTLV-I-associated myelopathy (HAM/TSP), patients with multiple sclerosis, and healthy controls were compared in the study using UMI-based sequencing.

To synthesize cDNA, template-switch 5'RACE was performed with a primer carrying a 10-nucleotide random unique molecular identifier so that each TCR transcript was tagged. Over 170 million TCR-beta sequences, covering 15-18 subjects, were produced in each sequencing run. The RNeasy kit was used to extract total RNA. The KAPA Real-time Library Amplification kit was used to amplify TCR-beta VDJ regions with primers for the TCR constant region and the 5'RACE anchor. A first PCR added sample indexes and Illumina adaptors, after which a second PCR increased the library yield. The roughly 650 bp TCR product was size-selected on a 2% E-gel SizeSelection system after Ampure bead purification. Library quality was checked on a Bioanalyzer, concentration was measured with Qubit, and libraries were quantified with the Kapa Library Quantification kit before pooling. An Illumina HiSeq 2500 was used to sequence the libraries paired-end at 2 x 150 bp. To increase sequence diversity, about 23-32% phiX was spiked into each library pool. The authors' analysis ran thus. Quality-filtered reads were processed with the UMI-based MiGEC pipeline, which removed over 75% of raw TCR sequences during error correction. VDJ genes were aligned to IMGT germline references, and clonotypes were defined by unique CDR3 amino acid sequence plus V-J genes. VDJtools evaluated clonal expansion, Shannon diversity and CDR3 relatedness (CalcPairwiseDistances, ClusterSamples); CLCbio workbench built phylogenetic trees. Using coefficient-of-variation modelling across technical triplicates, the study counted a clone as expanded if it had at least 8 unique UMIs. TCRdb handled the public reads itself, with Q25 trimming in fastp and clone calling in MiXCR, and kept productive beta chains. A single entry per CDR3 protein holds the most common genes and DNA from its merged rows. TCRdb, rather than the study authors, made the V and J calls. In all, the sample holds tens of thousands of distinct CDR3 sequences, and roughly 3.5% of those were seen once. Less than 3% of the sample rests with the top ten.

In this sample, this clonotype turned up many times. Its antigen is still unknown. Base qualities are not recorded, but no much larger clone differs from it by a single base. CDR3 length: 14 amino acids, cysteine to phenylalanine. Only CDR3 DNA is held: 42 bases, read in frame from base 1. The germline V gene supplies CDR1 MNHEY and CDR2 SVGAGI. V gives up 0 bases and J gives up 7 bases, and the segment between their germline ends measures 12 bases. Results and caveats for the whole study, not just this receptor: No identical CDR3 amino acid sequences were found to be shared among expanded clones across subjects, suggesting that TCR-beta repertoires were private in all groups. TCR clonal expansion was highest in HAM/TSP patients and lowest in MS patients, with MS patients falling below even healthy controls. Repertoires from 18 of 34 MS patients were grouped by phylogenetic analysis into a cluster of related CDR3 sequences, suggesting a possible repertoire-level signature. The MS cluster showed no association with clinical or MRI features, and the authors stated that larger cohorts are needed.

Unsorted PBMC libraries were generated from 2 million PBMCs stored in RNAlater at -80 °C until RNA extraction. The multiple sclerosis patients were enrolled in a US clinical protocol that used magnetic resonance imaging to evaluate disease progression. Peripheral blood underwent Ficoll-Hypaque density gradient centrifugation to isolate PBMCs, which were then cryopreserved in liquid nitrogen. The source is a woman aged 45-60 years with multiple sclerosis. The rearrangement combines TRBV6-5 with TRBJ2-5; TRBD2 is a possible D gene, resting on 5 matching bases. The sequencing input was PBMCs. The DNA sequence is TGTGCCAGCAGTTACTCAACGACTATCGGGACCCAGTACTTC. Translated, this is CASSYSTTIGTQYF.